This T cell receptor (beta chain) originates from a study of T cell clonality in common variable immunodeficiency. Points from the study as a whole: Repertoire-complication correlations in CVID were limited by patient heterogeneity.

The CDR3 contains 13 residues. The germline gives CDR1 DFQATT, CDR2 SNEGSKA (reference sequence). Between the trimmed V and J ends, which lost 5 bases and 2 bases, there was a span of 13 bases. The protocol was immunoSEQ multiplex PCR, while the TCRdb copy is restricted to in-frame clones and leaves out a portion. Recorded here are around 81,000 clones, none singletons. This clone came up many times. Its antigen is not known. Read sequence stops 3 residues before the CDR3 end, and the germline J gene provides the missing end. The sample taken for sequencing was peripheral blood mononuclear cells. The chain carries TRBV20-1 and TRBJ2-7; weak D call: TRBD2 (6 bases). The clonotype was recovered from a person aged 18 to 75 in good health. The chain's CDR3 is CSARLGTPYEQYF. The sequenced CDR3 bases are TGCAGTGCTCGTTTAGGGACTCCCTACGAG.